Sequencing of this T cell receptor (beta chain) was carried out in a study of blood T cell repertoires in COVID-19. Study as a whole: COVID-19 samples, acute and convalescent, were from the United States, Italy and Spain. Sample material is recorded as cDNA or gDNA derived from T cells, B-cell-depleted T cells, or PBMCs.

V was trimmed by 1 base and J by 2 bases, leaving 6 bases between them. The CDR3 is made up of 14 amino acids. Germline V lookup: CDR1 MGHDK, CDR2 SYGVNS. Original processing methods: Reference gene primer amplification in the assay estimated nucleated cell counts. Assay used: immunoSEQ multiplex PCR; TCRdb lists only in-frame clones, some missing. V, J and clone size reflect that table, while D and trimming were determined from the DNA. This table holds about 200,000 clones, 86% found once. V and J are TRBV25-1 and TRBJ1-3, with a possible D match to TRBD1 (6 bases). This receptor was identified in a woman aged 70-85 years with acute or convalescent COVID-19. What was sequenced was peripheral blood. CDR3 bases: TGTGCCAGCAGTGAATCAGGGGCTGGAAACACCATATATTTT. It yields the protein CASSESGAGNTIYF.